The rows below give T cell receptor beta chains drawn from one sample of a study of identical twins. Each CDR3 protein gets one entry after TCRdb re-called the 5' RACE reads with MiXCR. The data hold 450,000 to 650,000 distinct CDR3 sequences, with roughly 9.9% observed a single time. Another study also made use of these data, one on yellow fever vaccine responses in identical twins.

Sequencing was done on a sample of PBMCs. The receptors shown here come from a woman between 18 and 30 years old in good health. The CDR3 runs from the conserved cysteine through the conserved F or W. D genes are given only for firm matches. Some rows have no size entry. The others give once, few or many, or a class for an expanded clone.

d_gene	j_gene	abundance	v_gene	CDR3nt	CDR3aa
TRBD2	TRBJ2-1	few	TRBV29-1	TGCAGCGTTGTGGGTAGCGGGATTTCCTACAATGAGCAGTTCTTC	CSVVGSGISYNEQFF
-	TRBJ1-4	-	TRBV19	TGTGCCAGTAGTATAGGCGAAAAACTGTTTTTT	CASSIGEKLFF
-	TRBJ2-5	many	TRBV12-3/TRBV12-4	TGTGCCAGCCGACAGTTCCAAGAGACCCAGTACTTC	CASRQFQETQYF
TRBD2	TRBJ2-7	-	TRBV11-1	TGTGCCAGCAGCCCCTGGACTAGCGGGAGAGAGGGCTACGAGCAGTACTTC	CASSPWTSGREGYEQYF
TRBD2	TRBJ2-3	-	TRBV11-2	TGTGCCAGCAGCTTGGGGGCTGCTAGCGGGAGCGGGGCAGATACGCAGTATTTT	CASSLGAASGSGADTQYF
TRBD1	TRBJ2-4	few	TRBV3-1	TGTGCCAGCAGCCTTAACCCAGGGGGAGCCAAAAACATTCAGTACTTC	CASSLNPGGAKNIQYF
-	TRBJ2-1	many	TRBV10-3	TGTGCCATCAGTGAGTCATTTGGTATTGAGCAGTTCTTC	CAISESFGIEQFF
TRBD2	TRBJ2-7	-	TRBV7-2	TGTGCCAGCAGCTTAGCGCAAACTAGCGGAGGCGGGGAGCAGTACTTC	CASSLAQTSGGGEQYF
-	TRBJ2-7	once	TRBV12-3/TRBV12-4	TGTACCAGCAGTTTATTTGTGGGTACGGGCCTACACTCCTACGAGCAGTACTTC	CTSSLFVGTGLHSYEQYF
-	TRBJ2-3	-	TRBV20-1	TGCAGTGCGCTACCTAGCACAGATACGCAGTATTTT	CSALPSTDTQYF
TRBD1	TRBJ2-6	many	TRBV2	TGTGCCAGCAGTGAGGGCAGGGGGCCTGGGGCCAACGTCCTGACTTTC	CASSEGRGPGANVLTF
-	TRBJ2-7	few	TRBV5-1	TGCGCCAGCAGCTTTCGCCAGGCTTCTACCTACGAGCAGTACTTC	CASSFRQASTYEQYF
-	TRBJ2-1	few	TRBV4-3	TGCGCCAGCAGCCAAGATCGAGAATCTGCTGAGCAGTTCTTC	CASSQDRESAEQFF
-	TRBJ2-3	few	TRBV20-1	TGCAGTGCTAGACATGGCACAGATACGCAGTATTTT	CSARHGTDTQYF
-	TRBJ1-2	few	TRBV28	TGTGCCAGCAGTTCGTCAGGGAAGTTCGTCTTTGGCTACACCTTC	CASSSSGKFVFGYTF
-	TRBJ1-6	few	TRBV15	TGTGCCACCAGCAACTCCTATAATTCACCCCTCCACTTT	CATSNSYNSPLHF
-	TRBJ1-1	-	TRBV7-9	TGTGCCAGCAGCCCGTGGAGCACTGAAGCTTTCTTT	CASSPWSTEAFF
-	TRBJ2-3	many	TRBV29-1	TGCAGCGTTGAAGGGGACCGAGGCACAGATACGCAGTATTTT	CSVEGDRGTDTQYF
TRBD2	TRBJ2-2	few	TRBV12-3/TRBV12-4	TGTGCCAGCAGGATACTAGCGGGAGCGTCCGGGGAGCCGTTTTTT	CASRILAGASGEPFF
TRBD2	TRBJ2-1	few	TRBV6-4	TGTGCCAGCAGTAGTCCCAGCGCTAGCGGGAATAGTGAGCAGTTCTTC	CASSSPSASGNSEQFF
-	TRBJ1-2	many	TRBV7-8	TGTGCCAGCAGCTTAGAATCCAACTATGGCTACACCTTC	CASSLESNYGYTF
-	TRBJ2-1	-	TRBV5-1	TGCGCCAGCAGCTTTGGGGTAGTCCAATACAATGAGCAGTTCTTC	CASSFGVVQYNEQFF
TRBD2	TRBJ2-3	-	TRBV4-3	TGCGCCAGCAGCCAAGATTATGCTAGCGGGAGCACCACAGATACGCAGTATTTT	CASSQDYASGSTTDTQYF
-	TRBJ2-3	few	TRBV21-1	TGTGCCAGCAGCAAAGTGGGACACGGTGGCACAGATACGCAGTATTTT	CASSKVGHGGTDTQYF
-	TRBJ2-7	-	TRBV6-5	TGTGCCAGCAGTTACGGGACCTCCGTTGGAGAGCAGTACTTC	CASSYGTSVGEQYF
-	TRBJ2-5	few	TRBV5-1	TGCGCCAGCAGAATGGAGGGGGGCCAAGAGACCCAGTACTTC	CASRMEGGQETQYF
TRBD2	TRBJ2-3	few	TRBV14	TGTGCCAGCAGCCAAGACGGGACTACCTTGAGCGCAGATACGCAGTATTTT	CASSQDGTTLSADTQYF
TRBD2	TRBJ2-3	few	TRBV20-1	TGCAGTGCTGCAGGGACTAGCCGCACAGATACGCAGTATTTT	CSAAGTSRTDTQYF
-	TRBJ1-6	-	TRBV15	TGTGCCACCAGTCTCGGCGCCCTGGGTAATTCACCCCTCCACTTT	CATSLGALGNSPLHF
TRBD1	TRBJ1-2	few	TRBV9	TGTGCCAGCAGCGCCGTAAACAGGGGGGAAGGCTACACCTTC	CASSAVNRGEGYTF
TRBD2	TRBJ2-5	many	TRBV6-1	TGTGCCAGCAGTGAACTGGGACTAAAGAAAGAGACCCAGTACTTC	CASSELGLKKETQYF
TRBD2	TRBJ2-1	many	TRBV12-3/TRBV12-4	TGTGCCAGCAGTTTAGGCGGGAGATTCAATGAGCAGTTCTTC	CASSLGGRFNEQFF
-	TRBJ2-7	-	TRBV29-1	TGCAGCGTTGAGTCTCCAGGGTCCTACGAGCAGTACTTC	CSVESPGSYEQYF
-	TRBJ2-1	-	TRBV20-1	TGCAGTGCTAGAGGCGGGACTCGGTTCTTC	CSARGGTRFF
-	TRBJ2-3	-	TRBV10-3	TGTGCGACACAGGGAGATGGGACAGATACGCAGTATTTT	CATQGDGTDTQYF
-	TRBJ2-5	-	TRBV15	TGTGCCACCAGCAGAGATCTTCGGGGGCTTCGAGAGACCCAGTACTTC	CATSRDLRGLRETQYF
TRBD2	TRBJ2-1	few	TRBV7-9	TGTGCCAGCAGACTCTACCGGACTAGCCCATACAATGAGCAGTTCTTC	CASRLYRTSPYNEQFF
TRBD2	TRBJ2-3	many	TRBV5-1	TGCGCCAGCAGCTTGGAATTAGCGGGGGCCGGGGGAGATACGCAGTATTTT	CASSLELAGAGGDTQYF
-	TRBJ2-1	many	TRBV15	TGTGCCACCAGCAGCACTCTAGCGACACCGAACAATGAGCAGTTCTTC	CATSSTLATPNNEQFF
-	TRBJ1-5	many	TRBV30	TGTGCCTGGAGTGTGGGCGAGAGCAATCAGCCCCAGCATTTT	CAWSVGESNQPQHF
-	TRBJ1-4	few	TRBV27	TGTGCCAGCAGTTTAGGGCTGGGAGCTAATGAAAAACTGTTTTTT	CASSLGLGANEKLFF
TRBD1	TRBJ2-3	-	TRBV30	TGTGCCTGGGGACAGGGCTTTGAGGATACGCAGTATTTT	CAWGQGFEDTQYF
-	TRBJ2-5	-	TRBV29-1	TGCAGCGGGTTCACCCCCCCCCAGGAGGGCCAGTACTTC	CSGFTPPQEGQYF
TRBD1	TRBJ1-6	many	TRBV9	TGTGCCAGCAGCGTACAGGCAGGGGGATCACCCCTCCACTTT	CASSVQAGGSPLHF
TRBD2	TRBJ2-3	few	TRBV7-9	TGTGCCAGCAGCAGTAGACAGCAGCGGGACCTCACAGATACGCAGTATTTT	CASSSRQQRDLTDTQYF
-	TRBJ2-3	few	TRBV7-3	TGTGCCAGCAGCTTAGCGGGCCCAGGGGATACGCAGTATTTT	CASSLAGPGDTQYF
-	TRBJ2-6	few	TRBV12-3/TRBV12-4	TGTGCCAGCAGTTTAGCGGGACAACCCTCTGGGGCCAACGTCCTGACTTTC	CASSLAGQPSGANVLTF
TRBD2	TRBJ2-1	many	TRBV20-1	TGCAGTGCTAGGGGGGGAGCGGGGGTCTACAATGAGCAGTTCTTC	CSARGGAGVYNEQFF
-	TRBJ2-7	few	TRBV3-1	TGTGCCAGCAGCCAAGGTCAGTCCGTCGAGCGGGCAGTCGAGCAGTACTTC	CASSQGQSVERAVEQYF
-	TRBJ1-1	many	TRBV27	TGTGCCAGCAGCTTATTCGGCGGCACTGAAGCTTTCTTT	CASSLFGGTEAFF
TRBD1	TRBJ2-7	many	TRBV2	TGTGCCAGCAGGGGACAGGGTCGATCCTACGAGCAGTACTTC	CASRGQGRSYEQYF
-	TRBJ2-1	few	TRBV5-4	TGTGCCAGCAGCTCGGTACCACAGATCAATGAGCAGTTCTTC	CASSSVPQINEQFF